This TCR beta chain was identified in a study of OX40 agonist ivuxolimab in advanced cancers. About the research overall: A history of anti-PD-1, anti-PD-L1 or anti-CTLA-4 therapy was acceptable, and 30% to 45% had some. Regarding the study as a whole: Clonal expansion was seen in CD4+ and CD8+ blood T cells by week 6 at 0.1 to 3.0 mg/kg. In CD8+ T cells, expanded clones were on average more numerous than in CD4+.

The V gene's germline CDR1 is SGHRS and CDR2 YFSETQ. V dropped 0 bases and J dropped 2; count of bases not matched to a gene: 9. This CDR3 is 18 amino acids long. On this clone: Its target is unknown.

Here immunoSEQ multiplex PCR was the method, and the copy in TCRdb shows in-frame clones only, minus some. The sample holds about 70,000 clones; approximately 81% are singletons and the top ten take over 0.95%. The chain joins TRBV5-1 to TRBJ1-5, with 9 positions matching TRBD1. This receptor was identified in an adult with an advanced solid tumor such as melanoma, head and neck, liver or kidney cancer. The starting material was CD4+ or CD8+ T cells sorted from blood, obtained in a trial of the OX40 agonist ivuxolimab. The CDR3 here is CASSLEGQGAGGNQPQHF. CDR3 in DNA: TGCGCCAGCAGCTTGGAGGGACAGGGCGCGGGAGGCAATCAGCCCCAGCATTTT.